The present entry profiles one T cell receptor (beta chain) with its context. Sequencing was performed with immunoSEQ multiplex PCR; in TCRdb, only in-frame clones are kept and a portion is missing. The profile shows 70,000 or so clones, 90% of them singletons. The data were obtained in a study of blood T cell repertoires in COVID-19. Germline CDR1 reads SGHTA; CDR2 reads FQGTGA. The CDR3 extends over 14 amino acids. V was pared by 6 bases and J by 7 bases, with 9 bases of the junction left unmatched. The V call is TRBV7-3, the J call TRBJ2-1; the match to TRBD2 covers 7 bases. Sequences were obtained from peripheral blood. The TCR originated in a human donor in a cohort sampled during active COVID-19. This CDR3 reads CASSSYGAGNEQFF. CDR3 bases: TGTGCCAGCAGTAGTTACGGAGCGGGGAATGAGCAGTTCTTC.